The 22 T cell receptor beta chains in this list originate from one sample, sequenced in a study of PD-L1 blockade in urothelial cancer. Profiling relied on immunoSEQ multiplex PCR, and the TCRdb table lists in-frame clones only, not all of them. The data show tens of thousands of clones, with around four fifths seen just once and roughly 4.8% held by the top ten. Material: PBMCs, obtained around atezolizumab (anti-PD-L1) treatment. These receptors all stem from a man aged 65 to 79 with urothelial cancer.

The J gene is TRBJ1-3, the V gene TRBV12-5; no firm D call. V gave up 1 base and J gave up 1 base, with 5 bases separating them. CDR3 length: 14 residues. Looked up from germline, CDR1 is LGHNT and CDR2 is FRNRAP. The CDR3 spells CASGLGGSGNTIYF. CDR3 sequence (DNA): TGTGCTAGTGGTTTGGGCGGTTCTGGAAACACCATATATTTT. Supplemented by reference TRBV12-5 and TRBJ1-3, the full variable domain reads DARVTQTPRHKVTEMGQEVTMRCQPILGHNTVFWYRQTMMQGLELLAYFRNRAPLDDSGMPKDRFSAEMPDATLATLKIQPSEPRDSAVYFCASGLGGSGNTIYFGEGSWLTVV.

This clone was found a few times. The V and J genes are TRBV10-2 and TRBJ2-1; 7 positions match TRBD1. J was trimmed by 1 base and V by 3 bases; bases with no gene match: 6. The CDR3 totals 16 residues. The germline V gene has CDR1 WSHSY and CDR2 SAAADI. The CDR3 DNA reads TGCGCCAGCAGTGATATGGTGACAGGGTCCTACAATGAGCAGTTCTTC. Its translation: CASSDMVTGSYNEQFF.

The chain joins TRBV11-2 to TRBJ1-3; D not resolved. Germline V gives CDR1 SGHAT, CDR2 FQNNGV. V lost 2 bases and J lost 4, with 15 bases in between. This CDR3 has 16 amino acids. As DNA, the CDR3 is TGTGCCAGCAGCTTATACCGACTCGGGATAGGAAACACCATATATTTT. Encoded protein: CASSLYRLGIGNTIYF.

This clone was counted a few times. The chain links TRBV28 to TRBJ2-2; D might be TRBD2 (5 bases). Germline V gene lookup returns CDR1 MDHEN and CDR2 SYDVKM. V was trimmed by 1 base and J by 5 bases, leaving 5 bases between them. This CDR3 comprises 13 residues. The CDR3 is CASSLSGTGELFF. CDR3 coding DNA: TGTGCCAGCAGTTTATCGGGGACCGGGGAGCTGTTTTTT.

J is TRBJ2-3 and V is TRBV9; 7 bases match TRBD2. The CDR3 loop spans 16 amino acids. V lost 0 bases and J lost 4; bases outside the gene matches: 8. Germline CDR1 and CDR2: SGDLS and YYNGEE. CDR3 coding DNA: TGTGCCAGCAGCGTAGGGAGCGGGATAGTCCCAGATACGCAGTATTTT. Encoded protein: CASSVGSGIVPDTQYF. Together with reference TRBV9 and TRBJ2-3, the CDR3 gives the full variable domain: DSGVTQTPKHLITATGQRVTLRCSPRSGDLSVYWYQQSLDQGLQFLIQYYNGEERAKGNILERFSAQQFPDLHSELNLSSLELGDSALYFCASSVGSGIVPDTQYFGPGTRLTVL.

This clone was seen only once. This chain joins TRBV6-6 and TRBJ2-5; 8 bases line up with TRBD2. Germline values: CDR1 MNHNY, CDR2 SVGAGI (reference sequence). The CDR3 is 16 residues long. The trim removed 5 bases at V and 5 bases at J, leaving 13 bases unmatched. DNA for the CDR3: TGTGCCAGCAGTGGTTCAGCGGGAGCGGGTTCGGAGACCCAGTACTTC. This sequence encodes CASSGSAGAGSETQYF.

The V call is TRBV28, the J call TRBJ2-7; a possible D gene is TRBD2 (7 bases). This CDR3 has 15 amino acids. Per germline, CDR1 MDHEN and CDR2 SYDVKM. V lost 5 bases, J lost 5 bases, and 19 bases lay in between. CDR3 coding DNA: TGTGCCAGCAGTATGGGAGGGGGAAAGTCGGACGAGCAGTACTTC. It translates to CASSMGGGKSDEQYF.

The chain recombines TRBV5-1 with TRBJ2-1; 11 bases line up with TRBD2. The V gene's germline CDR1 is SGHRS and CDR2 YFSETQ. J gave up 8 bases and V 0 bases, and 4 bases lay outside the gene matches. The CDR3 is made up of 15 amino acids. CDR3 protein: CASSLGSGRAYEQFF. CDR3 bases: TGCGCCAGCAGCTTGGGTAGCGGGAGGGCCTATGAGCAGTTCTTC.

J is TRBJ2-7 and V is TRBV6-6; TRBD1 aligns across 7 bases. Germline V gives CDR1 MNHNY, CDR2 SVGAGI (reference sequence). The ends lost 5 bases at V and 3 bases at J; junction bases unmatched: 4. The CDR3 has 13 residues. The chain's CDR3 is CASSAGTDYEQYF. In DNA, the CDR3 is TGTGCCAGCAGTGCCGGGACAGACTACGAGCAGTACTTC.

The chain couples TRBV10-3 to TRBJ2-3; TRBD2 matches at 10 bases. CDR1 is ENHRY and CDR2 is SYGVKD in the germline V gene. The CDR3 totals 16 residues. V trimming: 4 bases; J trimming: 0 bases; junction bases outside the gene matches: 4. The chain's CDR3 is CAISGPTSGSTDTQYF. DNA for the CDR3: TGTGCCATCAGTGGGCCGACTAGCGGGAGCACAGATACGCAGTATTTT.

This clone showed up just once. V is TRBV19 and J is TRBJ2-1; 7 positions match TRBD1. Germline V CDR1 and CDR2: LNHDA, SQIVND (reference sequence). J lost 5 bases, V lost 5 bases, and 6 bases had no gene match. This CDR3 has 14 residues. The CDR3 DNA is TGTGCCAGTAGTCCTGGACAGGTTCACAATGAGCAGTTCTTC. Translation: CASSPGQVHNEQFF. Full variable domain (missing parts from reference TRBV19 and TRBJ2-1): DGGITQSPKYLFRKEGQNVTLSCEQNLNHDAMYWYRQDPGQGLRLIYYSQIVNDFQKGDIAEGYSVSREKKESFPLTVTSAQKNPTAFYLCASSPGQVHNEQFFGPGTRLTVL.

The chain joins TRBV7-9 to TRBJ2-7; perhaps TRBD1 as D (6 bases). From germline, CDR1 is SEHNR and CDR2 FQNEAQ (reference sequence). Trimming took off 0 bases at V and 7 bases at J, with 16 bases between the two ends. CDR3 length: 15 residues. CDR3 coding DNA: TGTGCCAGCAGCTTAGCGGCAGGGGAGCTAGTGGAGCAGTACTTC. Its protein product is CASSLAAGELVEQYF.

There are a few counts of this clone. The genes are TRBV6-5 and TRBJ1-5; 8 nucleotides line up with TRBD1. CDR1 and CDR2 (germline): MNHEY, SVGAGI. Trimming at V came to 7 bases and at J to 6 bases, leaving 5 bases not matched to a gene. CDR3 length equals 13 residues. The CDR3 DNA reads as TGTGCCAGCACCCAGGGGGCGGGTCAGCCCCAGCATTTT. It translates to CASTQGAGQPQHF.

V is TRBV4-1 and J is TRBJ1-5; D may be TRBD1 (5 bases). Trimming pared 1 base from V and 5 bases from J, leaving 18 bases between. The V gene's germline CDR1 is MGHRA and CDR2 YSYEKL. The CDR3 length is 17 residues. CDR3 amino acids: CASSQVPRRREDQPQHF. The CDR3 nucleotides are TGCGCCAGCAGCCAAGTCCCAAGGCGCAGGGAAGATCAGCCCCAGCATTTT.

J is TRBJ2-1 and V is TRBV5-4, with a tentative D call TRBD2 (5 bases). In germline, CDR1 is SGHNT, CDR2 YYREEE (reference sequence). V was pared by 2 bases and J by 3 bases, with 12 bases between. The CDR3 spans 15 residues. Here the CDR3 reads CASSFGGGVYNEQFF. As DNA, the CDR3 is TGTGCCAGCAGCTTCGGAGGCGGAGTCTACAATGAGCAGTTCTTC.

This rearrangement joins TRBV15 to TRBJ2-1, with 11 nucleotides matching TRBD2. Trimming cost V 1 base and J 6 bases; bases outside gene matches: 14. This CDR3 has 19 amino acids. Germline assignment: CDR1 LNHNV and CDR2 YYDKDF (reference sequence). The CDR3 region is CATSRVGLAGGPRANEQFF. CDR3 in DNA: TGTGCCACCAGCAGAGTGGGGTTAGCGGGAGGGCCGAGGGCCAATGAGCAGTTCTTC.

CDR3 residues: CASSTIGNTIYF. The DNA for the CDR3 is TGTGCCAGCAGCACAATTGGAAACACCATATATTTT. The V gene is TRBV5-4, the J gene TRBJ1-3; D gene uncertain. Germline CDR1 reads SGHNT; CDR2 reads YYREEE (reference sequence). Trimming took 4 bases from V and 3 from J, leaving 5 bases between them. The CDR3 contains 12 residues.

The CDR3 DNA reads TGTGCCAGCTCAGCCACAGGGTATAGCAATCAGCCCCAGCATTTT. This encodes CASSATGYSNQPQHF. The rearrangement joins TRBV18 to TRBJ1-5; tentative D call: TRBD1 (6 bases). The germline V gene encodes CDR1 KGHSH and CDR2 LQKENI. The CDR3 is 15 residues long. V was pared by 5 bases and J by 0 bases, with 11 bases between.

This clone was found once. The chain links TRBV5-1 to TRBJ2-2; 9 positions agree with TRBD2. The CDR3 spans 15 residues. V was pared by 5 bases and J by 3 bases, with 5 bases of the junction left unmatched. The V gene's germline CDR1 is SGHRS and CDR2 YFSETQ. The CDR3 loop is CASSISSGDTGELFF. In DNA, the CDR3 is TGCGCCAGCAGTATTTCTAGCGGGGACACCGGGGAGCTGTTTTTT.

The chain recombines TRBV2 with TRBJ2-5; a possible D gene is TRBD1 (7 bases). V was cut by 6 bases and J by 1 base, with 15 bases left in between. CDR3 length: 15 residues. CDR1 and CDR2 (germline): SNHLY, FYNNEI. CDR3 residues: CASRVIRGVQETQYF. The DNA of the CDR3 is TGTGCCAGCAGGGTTATCAGGGGGGTCCAAGAGACCCAGTACTTC.

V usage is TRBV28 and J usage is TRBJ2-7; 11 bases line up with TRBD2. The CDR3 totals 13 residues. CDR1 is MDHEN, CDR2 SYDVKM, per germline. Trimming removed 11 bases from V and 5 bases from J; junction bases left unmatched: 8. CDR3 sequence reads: CACGGGLADEQYF. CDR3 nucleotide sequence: TGTGCCTGCGGAGGGGGACTAGCGGACGAGCAGTACTTC.

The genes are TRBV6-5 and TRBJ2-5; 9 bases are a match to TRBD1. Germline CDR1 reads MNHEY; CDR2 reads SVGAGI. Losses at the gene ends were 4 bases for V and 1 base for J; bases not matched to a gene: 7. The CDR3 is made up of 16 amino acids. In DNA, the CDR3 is TGTGCCAGCAGTTTACGGACAGGGGTTGGCCAAGAGACCCAGTACTTC. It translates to CASSLRTGVGQETQYF.